This T cell receptor (beta chain) was sequenced in a study of identical twins. Study-wide results and limits: Part of the zero-insertion signal could reflect confounding by invariant MAIT and iNKT cells. High-abundance cord blood beta clonotypes had fewer insertions; memory repertoires showed none. The analysis was cross-sectional rather than longitudinal within donors.

This clonotype appeared a single time. The target antigen is unknown. TCRdb reprocessed the 5' RACE reads via MiXCR and lists one record per CDR3 protein. In the table there are hundreds of thousands of distinct CDR3 sequences, over 13% of which are singletons. Germline loops: CDR1 LNHDA, CDR2 SQIVND (reference sequence). The CDR3 covers 14 residues. With 5 bases removed from V and 4 bases from J, the gap between germline ends came to 12 bases. Sequencing used memory (CD45RO+) T cells sorted from blood. This chain connects TRBV19 to TRBJ2-1; TRBD2 is a possible D gene (6 bases). This clonotype originated in a young woman in good health. The CDR3 bases are TGTGCCAGTAGTGGGCTAGCGTCGTACAATGAGCAGTTCTTC. It translates to CASSGLASYNEQFF.